This TCR beta chain was captured by sequencing in a study of regulatory T cells in long-lasting Graves disease (dated by TCRdb to the early 2020s). A note on the overall study: Antithyroid drugs had been taken for less than 3 months by newly diagnosed Graves' disease patients. The study was registered as a clinical trial and conducted in China. Peripheral blood TCR sequencing and RNA sequencing compared persistent Graves' disease patients with newly diagnosed Graves' disease patients. A total of roughly 35 samples underwent TCR sequencing: around 13 from persistent and about 20 from newly diagnosed Graves' disease patients.

Libraries were made using multiplex PCR. The instrument was an Illumina HiSeq 4000. TCR beta libraries were built with iRepertoire HTBI primers and Arm-PCR amplification of CDR3 regions. Gel purification was performed on PCR products prior to sequencing. The authors' analysis ran thus. Across samples, about 64 TRBV and over 11 TRBJ segments were identified and used for gene usage analysis of CDR3 amino acid clonotypes. COPE and FqMerger were used to merge the filtered high-quality paired reads into contigs. BLAST was used to align contigs to IMGT TRBV, TRBD and TRBJ reference genes, and CDR3 was defined according to IMGT. Any clonotype with a frequency above 0.1% was classified as a highly expanded clone. Shannon entropy was used to measure repertoire diversity, and the Gini coefficient was used to measure V-J evenness. A clonotype was considered public if more than one individual shared it. TCRdb reanalyzed the raw reads on its own, using fastp at Q25 for trimming and MiXCR for clone calling, and kept in-frame beta chains. Here each entry gathers all rows of one CDR3 protein and keeps the most common genes and DNA. The authors' filters were not applied to this entry. Recorded for this sample are hundreds of thousands of distinct CDR3 sequences; around 15% of them occurred a single time. Of the sample, over 20% is held by the ten largest clones.

Findings and caveats that apply to the study as a whole: Persistent disease showed preferential use of TRBV28, TRBJ1-2 and TRBJ2-5, whereas newly diagnosed disease favored TRBV20-1 and TRBJ2-1. Peripheral blood alone was examined, since thyroid tissue, which constituted the primary lesion, could not be accessed. A larger number of public clonotypes was shared among persistent patients (around 2,500) than among newly diagnosed patients (over 850). Sequencing and analysis were limited to the TCR beta chain. The authors noted that the small sample size was a limitation that may lower accuracy. Lower TCR Shannon entropy and fewer highly expanded clones were observed in persistent Graves' disease patients than in newly diagnosed patients, which suggested clonal expansion.

The time point label here, explained by the study, means: newly diagnosed GD, antithyroid drugs for less than 3 months. For both TCR sequencing and RNA sequencing, RNA was extracted from PBMCs using TRIzol. The diagnosis of Graves' disease was made according to American Thyroid Association guidelines. The patients came from an endocrinology department in Xi'an, China. Each patient gave 7 to 9.5 milliliters of peripheral blood, collected in an EDTA anticoagulant tube. Ficoll Paque Plus density gradient separation was used to isolate PBMCs, and no further T cell sorting was done. RNA quality was checked with an Agilent 2100 Bioanalyzer and agarose gel, and concentration with a NanoDrop 2000. As encoded in the germline V gene, CDR1 is MNHNS while CDR2 is SASEGT. CDR3 length: 12 amino acids, cysteine to phenylalanine. Only the CDR3 region is kept as DNA, spanning 36 bases read in frame from base 1. The V and J ends are trimmed by 2 bases and 6 bases, leaving 7 bases between them.

This clonotype came up a few times. Which antigen it targets is not known. Per-base quality was not reported, and no clone a single base away is much larger than it. Recombination linked TRBV6-1 to TRBJ1-1, with the D gene too uncertain to name. Sequenced here: peripheral blood mononuclear cells (PBMCs), sampled at new diagnosis, from a patient treated with antithyroid drugs. The clonotype was recovered from a female donor with Graves disease. The encoded CDR3 is CASSELSPEAFF. The sequenced DNA is TGTGCCAGCAGTGAACTGTCGCCTGAAGCTTTCTTT.